The present T cell receptor (beta chain) was sequenced within a study of blood T cell repertoires in COVID-19. The germline V gene has CDR1 GTSNPN and CDR2 SVGIG (reference sequence). Trimming took off 4 bases at V and 4 bases at J, with 13 bases between the two ends. The CDR3 covers 13 residues. Assay used: immunoSEQ multiplex PCR; TCRdb lists only in-frame clones, some missing. The sample has some 150,000 clones, about 86% seen once. Input material: peripheral blood. This receptor was identified in a woman aged 60-70 years with acute or convalescent COVID-19. The V and J genes are TRBV30 and TRBJ1-1; the D is unclear. CDR3: CAWTYYSATEAFF. The CDR3 region has the DNA TGTGCCTGGACCTACTACTCGGCCACTGAAGCTTTCTTT.